The 23 T cell receptor beta chains presented below share a single source sample, sequenced in a study of low-dose radiotherapy and immunotherapy resistance in tumors. With TRAV- and TRBV-specific primers, first-strand cDNA was made, covering the alpha and beta chains. The authors amplified TCRs for around 20 PCR cycles with a constant-region primer and a V-primer adapter. TCRdb independently ran MiXCR on the reads; one entry per CDR3 protein. This sample has roughly 8,000 distinct CDR3 sequences, with approximately 61% found just once. These receptors all stem from a human donor with advanced metastatic prostate, ovarian, gallbladder or colorectal cancer (not recorded which). This table probably holds off-target reads from a library built for another chain.

The chain has TRBV3-1 and TRBJ2-3; TRBD2 matches 7 bases. CDR1 is LGHDT, CDR2 YNNKEL, per germline (reference sequence). With 4 bases clipped from V and 4 bases from J, the junction kept 5 bases outside the gene matches. There are 14 residues in the CDR3. CDR3 amino acids: CASSRLAVPDTQYF. The CDR3 bases are TGTGCCAGCAGCCGACTAGCTGTCCCAGATACGCAGTATTTT.

V is TRBV11-2 and J is TRBJ2-5; 7 bases are shared with TRBD1. V shed 5 bases and J 0 bases; nucleotides not matched to a gene: 6. This CDR3 comprises 15 residues. CDR1 and CDR2 from the germline V gene are SGHAT and FQNNGV. This CDR3 is CASSPGDRNQETQYF. DNA for the CDR3: TGTGCCAGCAGCCCAGGGGACAGAAACCAAGAGACCCAGTACTTC.

This clonotype occurred a few times. The chain carries TRBV4-1 and TRBJ2-6, with 7 bases matching TRBD1. This CDR3 region has 17 residues. The V gene's germline CDR1 is MGHRA and CDR2 YSYEKL. V trimming: 5 bases; J trimming: 0 bases; junction bases outside the gene matches: 7. CDR3 sequence: CASSAGTEDSGANVLTF. DNA for the CDR3: TGCGCCAGCAGCGCCGGGACAGAGGACTCTGGGGCCAACGTCCTGACTTTC.

The genes are TRBV7-2 and TRBJ2-3; D unresolved. The CDR3 is 12 residues long. Trimming pared 2 bases from V and 15 bases from J, leaving 15 bases between. The germline CDR1 and CDR2 sequences are SGHTA and FQGNSA. The CDR3 region has the DNA TGTGCCAGCAGCTTACAGAATGGCATGCGATATTTT. This codes for CASSLQNGMRYF.

The chain carries TRBV28 and TRBJ1-2, with D unresolved. This CDR3 has 13 amino acids. V was trimmed by 10 bases and J by 8 bases, leaving 20 bases between them. CDR1 MDHEN and CDR2 SYDVKM come from the germline V gene. CDR3 region: CAISPARERGYTF. The CDR3 nucleotides read TGTGCCATCTCCCCGGCCCGGGAGCGGGGCTACACCTTC.

The rearrangement uses TRBV28 and TRBJ1-5; possibly TRBD1 for D (5 bases). Germline-derived CDR1 and CDR2 are MDHEN and SYDVKM. Trimming removed 4 bases at V and 6 bases at J, with 19 bases between. The CDR3 is 16 residues long. CDR3 bases: TGTGCCAGCAGTTCATCCCCCTCCAGGGTATCTCAGCCCCAGCATTTT. Translating it yields CASSSSPSRVSQPQHF. The full variable domain, completed using reference TRBV28 and TRBJ1-5, is DVKVTQSSRYLVKRTGEKVFLECVQDMDHENMFWYRQDPGLGLRLIYFSYDVKMKEKGDIPEGYSVSREKKERFSLILESASTNQTSMYLCASSSSPSRVSQPQHFGDGTRLSIL.

The V and J genes are TRBV28 and TRBJ1-6; D gene unclear. Germline loops: CDR1 MDHEN, CDR2 SYDVKM. The CDR3 loop spans 12 amino acids. V was trimmed by 6 bases and J by 11 bases, leaving 11 bases between them. CDR3 residues: CASRSSNPPLHF. The CDR3 DNA follows: TGTGCCAGCAGGTCCAGCAATCCACCCCTCCACTTT.

By share of the sample, this clonotype is medium-sized. The chain links TRBV5-5 to TRBJ2-2; the D is unclear. Trimming removed 2 bases at V and 3 bases at J, with 5 bases between. CDR3 size: 13 residues. From germline, CDR1 is SGHKS and CDR2 YYEKEE (reference sequence). The CDR3 DNA sequence: TGTGCCAGCAGCTTCTCATACACCGGGGAGCTGTTTTTT. It encodes CASSFSYTGELFF.

In the case of this clonotype: Germline is not matched at one junction end, which may reflect a read error. The chain uses TRBV29-1 and TRBJ1-1; TRBD1 might be the D (5 bases). Germline CDR1 and CDR2: SQVTM and ANQGSEA. The CDR3 contains 13 residues. The CDR3 coding sequence is TGCAGCGTTGCTGAGGGTGTGGACACTGAAGCTCTCTTT. This translates into CSVAEGVDTEALF. The full variable domain, in which reference TRBV29-1 and TRBJ1-1 provide the parts outside the CDR3, is SAVISQKPSRDICQRGTSLTIQCQVDSQVTMMFWYRQQPGQSLTLIATANQGSEATYESGFVIDKFPISRPNLTFSTLTVSNMSPEDSSIYLCSVAEGVDTEALFGQGTRLTVV.

The chain is built from TRBV7-2 and TRBJ2-7; D unresolved. There are 15 residues in the CDR3. V lost 5 bases, J lost 2 bases, and 16 bases lay in between. Germline CDR1 reads SGHTA; CDR2 reads FQGNSA. CDR3 amino acids: CASSGRASDTYEQYF. CDR3 bases: TGTGCCAGCAGCGGGCGAGCCTCTGACACCTACGAGCAGTACTTC.

This chain links TRBV20-1 with TRBJ2-3; 8 bases align to TRBD1. Looked up from germline, CDR1 is DFQATT and CDR2 is SNEGSKA (reference sequence). The CDR3 length is 10 residues. The junction had 5 bases not matched to a gene; V was cut back by 6 bases and J by 12 bases. The CDR3 DNA reads TGCAGTGCAACGGACAGGGATCAGTATTTT. Translation gives CSATDRDQYF.

The chain is built from TRBV19 and TRBJ2-2, with D maybe TRBD2 (5 bases). The V and J ends lost 7 bases and 1 base respectively, with 13 bases between them. The germline V gene has CDR1 LNHDA and CDR2 SQIVND (reference sequence). The CDR3 consists of 15 residues. CDR3 coding DNA: TGTGCCAGTACGAGGGTAACAGAGAACACCGGGGAGCTGTTTTTT. Its protein is CASTRVTENTGELFF.

This sequence joins TRBV5-8 and TRBJ2-1; D call uncertain. Germline V gene lookup returns CDR1 SGHTS and CDR2 YDEGEE. The CDR3 is 11 amino acids. The ends were cut back, 6 bases at V and 4 bases at J, with 5 bases in the middle. The CDR3, as DNA: TGTGCCAGCACCCTTTACAATGAGCAGTTCTTC. Amino acids: CASTLYNEQFF.

The chain joins TRBV5-6 to TRBJ1-2, with a weak D call TRBD1 (6 bases). The germline V and J ends were trimmed by 4 bases and 2 bases, with 9 bases remaining between them. The CDR3 covers 13 residues. Germline assignment: CDR1 SGHDT and CDR2 YYEEEE. The CDR3 is CASSGGLNYGYTF. The CDR3 DNA reads TGTGCCAGCAGCGGGGGGCTAAACTATGGCTACACCTTC.

The J gene is TRBJ1-5, the V gene TRBV12-3 or TRBV12-4; tentative D call: TRBD1 (5 bases). The CDR3 runs to 13 residues. V was trimmed by 5 bases and J by 7 bases, leaving 12 bases between them. CDR3 DNA sequence: TGTGCCAGCAGTCCGGGGCGGGGGCAGCCCCAGCATTTT. It translates to CASSPGRGQPQHF.

The chain links TRBV3-1 to TRBJ2-7, with TRBD1 matching 10 bases. Germline values: CDR1 LGHDT, CDR2 YNNKEL (reference sequence). The CDR3 totals 13 residues. The trim removed 4 bases at V and 4 bases at J, leaving 1 base unmatched. Here the CDR3 reads CASSRQGAYEQYF. The CDR3 nucleotides are TGTGCCAGCAGCCGACAGGGGGCTTACGAGCAGTACTTC.

The chain carries TRBV19 and TRBJ2-7; no reliable D call. The V gene lost 5 bases and the J gene lost 2 bases, with 10 bases spanning the gap. CDR1 LNHDA and CDR2 SQIVND come from the germline V gene (reference sequence). The CDR3 loop spans 13 amino acids. The CDR3 DNA reads as TGTGCCAGTAGTCCGGTTATAGCCTACGAGCAGTACTTC. Residues: CASSPVIAYEQYF. Complete variable domain (other parts from reference TRBV19 and TRBJ2-7): DGGITQSPKYLFRKEGQNVTLSCEQNLNHDAMYWYRQDPGQGLRLIYYSQIVNDFQKGDIAEGYSVSREKKESFPLTVTSAQKNPTAFYLCASSPVIAYEQYFGPGTRLTVT.

This clonotype was picked up a small number of times. The rearrangement uses TRBV28 and TRBJ1-2, with 7 bases fitting TRBD1. Trimming at V came to 7 bases and at J to 2 bases, leaving 13 bases not matched to a gene. Germline CDR1 and CDR2: MDHEN and SYDVKM. The CDR3 has 16 amino acids. The chain's CDR3 is CASTIGTALKNYGYTF. The CDR3 nucleotides are TGTGCCAGCACCATCGGGACAGCCCTCAAGAACTATGGCTACACCTTC.

This clonotype has more than one count but fewer than ten. This rearrangement joins TRBV6-1 to TRBJ1-1; D unclear. Germline CDR1 reads MNHNS; CDR2 reads SASEGT. CDR3 length: 14 residues. Trimming took 2 bases from V and 2 from J, leaving 9 bases between them. DNA of the CDR3: TGTGCCAGCAGTGAAACACTACCCAACACTGAAGCTTTCTTT. Translated, it gives CASSETLPNTEAFF.

This chain links TRBV5-1 with TRBJ2-7; 11 nucleotides match TRBD2. Trimming took 0 bases from V and 4 from J; bases not matched to a gene: 15. Per germline, CDR1 SGHRS and CDR2 YFSETQ. The CDR3 has 19 residues. The CDR3 nucleotides are TGCGCCAGCAGCTTGGAAGGTAGTTCGGAACTAGCGGGAGCATACGAGCAGTACTTC. Translated: CASSLEGSSELAGAYEQYF.

The chain employs TRBV2 and TRBJ1-2, with D possibly being TRBD1 (5 bases). Deletions cut 5 bases from V and 3 bases from J, with 10 bases between. CDR3 size: 13 residues. Germline lookup yields CDR1 SNHLY and CDR2 FYNNEI. In DNA form, the CDR3 reads TGTGCCAGCAGTTCCGGGACCTACTATGGCTACACCTTC. Its translation is CASSSGTYYGYTF.

CDR3 in amino acids: CASTLETQETQYF. The CDR3 DNA follows: TGTGCCAGCACCTTAGAAACTCAAGAGACCCAGTACTTC. The V and J genes are TRBV28 and TRBJ2-5; D is unresolved. The CDR3 runs to 13 residues. The V gene's germline CDR1 is MDHEN and CDR2 SYDVKM. Trimming removed 7 bases at V and 2 bases at J, with 11 bases between.

This clonotype showed up just once. The V gene is TRBV18, the J gene TRBJ2-3; D is unclear. Germline V CDR1 and CDR2: KGHSH, LQKENI. V was pared by 5 bases and J by 5 bases, with 11 bases between. The CDR3 has 13 residues. Here the CDR3 DNA reads TGTGCCAGCTCATCTTGGACCGTAGATACGCAGTATTTT. It specifies CASSSWTVDTQYF.